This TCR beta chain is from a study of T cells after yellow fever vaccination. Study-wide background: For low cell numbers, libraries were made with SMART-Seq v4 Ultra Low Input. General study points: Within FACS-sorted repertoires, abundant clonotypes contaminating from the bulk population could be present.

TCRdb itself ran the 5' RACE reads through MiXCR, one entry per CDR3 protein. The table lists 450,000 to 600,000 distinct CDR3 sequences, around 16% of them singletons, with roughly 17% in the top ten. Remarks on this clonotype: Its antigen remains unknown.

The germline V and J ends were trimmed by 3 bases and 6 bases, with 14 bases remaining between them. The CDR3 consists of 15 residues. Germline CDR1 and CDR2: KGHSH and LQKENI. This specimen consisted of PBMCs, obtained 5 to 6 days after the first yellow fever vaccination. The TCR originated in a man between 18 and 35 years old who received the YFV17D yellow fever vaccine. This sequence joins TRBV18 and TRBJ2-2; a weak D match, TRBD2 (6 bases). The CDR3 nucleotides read TGTGCCAGCTCACCTTCTAGGACTACCGCCGGGGAGCTGTTTTTT. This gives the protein CASSPSRTTAGELFF.